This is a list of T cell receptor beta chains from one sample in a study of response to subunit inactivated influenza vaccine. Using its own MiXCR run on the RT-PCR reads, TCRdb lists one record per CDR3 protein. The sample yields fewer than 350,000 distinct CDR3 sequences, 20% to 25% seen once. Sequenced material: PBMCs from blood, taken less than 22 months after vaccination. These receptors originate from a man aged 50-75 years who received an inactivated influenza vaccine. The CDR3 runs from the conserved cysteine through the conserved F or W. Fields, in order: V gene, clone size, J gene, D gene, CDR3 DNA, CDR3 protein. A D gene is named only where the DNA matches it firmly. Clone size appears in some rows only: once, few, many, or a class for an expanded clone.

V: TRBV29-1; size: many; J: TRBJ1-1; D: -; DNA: TGCAGCGTAGAAAGGTTATTCTCGCGGGCTGAAGCTTTCTTT; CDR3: CSVERLFSRAEAFF
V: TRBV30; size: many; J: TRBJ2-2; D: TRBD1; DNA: TGTGCCTGGAGTTCCGGGACAGGTCACACCGGGGAGCTGTTTTTT; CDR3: CAWSSGTGHTGELFF
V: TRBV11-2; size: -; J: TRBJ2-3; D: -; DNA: TGTGCCAGCAGCTCGGGACCTCGAAATACGCAGTATTTT; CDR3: CASSSGPRNTQYF
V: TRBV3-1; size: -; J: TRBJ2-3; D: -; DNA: TGTGCCAGCAGCCAAGAGGTCGTAGTAGGTGATACGCAGTATTTT; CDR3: CASSQEVVVGDTQYF
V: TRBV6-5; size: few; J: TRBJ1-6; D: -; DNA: TGTGCCAGCAGTTACTCGGGGGGCCCTACGAGCTCCTATAATTCACCCCTCCACTTT; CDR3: CASSYSGGPTSSYNSPLHF
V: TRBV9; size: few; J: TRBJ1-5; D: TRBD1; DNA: TGTGCCAGCAGCGTAGAGACAGGGCCGAATCAGCCCCAGCATTTT; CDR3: CASSVETGPNQPQHF
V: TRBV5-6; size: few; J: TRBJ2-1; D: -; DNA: TGTGCCAGCTCCTGGGGGGCAGGGGGCAATGAGCAGTTCTTC; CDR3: CASSWGAGGNEQFF
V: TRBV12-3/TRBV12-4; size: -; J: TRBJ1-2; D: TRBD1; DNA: TGTGCCAGCAGTTTGGTACAGGGGAACTTTTATGGCTACACCTTC; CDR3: CASSLVQGNFYGYTF
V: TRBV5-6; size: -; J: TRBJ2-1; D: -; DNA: TGTGCCAGCAGCTTGGCGGGACTCCCCTACAATGAGCAGTTCTTC; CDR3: CASSLAGLPYNEQFF
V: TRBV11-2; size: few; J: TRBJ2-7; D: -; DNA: TGTGCCAGCAGCTTAGCGTACCGATACGAGCAGTACTTC; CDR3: CASSLAYRYEQYF
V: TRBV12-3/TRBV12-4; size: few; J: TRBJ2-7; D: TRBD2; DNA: TGTGCCAGCAGCTCGTTCGGACTAGCGGGAGAGGGCGAGCAGTACTTC; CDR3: CASSSFGLAGEGEQYF
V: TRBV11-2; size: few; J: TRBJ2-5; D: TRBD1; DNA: TGTGCCAGCAGCCAGCCGGGGACAGCCCAAGAGACCCAGTACTTC; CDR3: CASSQPGTAQETQYF
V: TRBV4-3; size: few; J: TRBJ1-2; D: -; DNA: TGCGCCAGCAGCCAAGATTTCGTCAGTGGCTACACCTTC; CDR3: CASSQDFVSGYTF
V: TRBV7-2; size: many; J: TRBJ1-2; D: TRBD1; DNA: TGTGCCAGCAGCTTAGCGGCCAGGGGGTTATATGGCTACACCTTC; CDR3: CASSLAARGLYGYTF
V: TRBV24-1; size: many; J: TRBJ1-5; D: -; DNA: TGTGCCACCAGTGGGACAGTCAGCAATCAGCCCCAGCATTTT; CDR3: CATSGTVSNQPQHF
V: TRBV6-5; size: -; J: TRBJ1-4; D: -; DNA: TGTGCCAGCAGTTACTCCGATCACTTAGCGGCTAATGAAAAACTGTTTTTT; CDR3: CASSYSDHLAANEKLFF
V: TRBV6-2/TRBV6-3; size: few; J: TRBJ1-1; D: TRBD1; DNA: TGTGCCAGCAGTTACCCACAGGGGTGGGGGAACACTGAAGCTTTCTTT; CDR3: CASSYPQGWGNTEAFF
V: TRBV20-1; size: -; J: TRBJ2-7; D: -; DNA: TGCAGTGCTAGAGATCAGATGGCGGGAAAGATCTACGAGCAGTACTTC; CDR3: CSARDQMAGKIYEQYF
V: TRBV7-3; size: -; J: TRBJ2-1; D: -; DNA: TGTGCCAGCAGCTTAAACCGGGACAACTACAATGAGCAGTTCTTC; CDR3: CASSLNRDNYNEQFF
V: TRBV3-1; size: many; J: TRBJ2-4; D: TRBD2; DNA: TGTGCCAGCAGCCAAATACTTCCCGGGACTAGCGGGAGAAACATTCAGTACTTC; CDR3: CASSQILPGTSGRNIQYF
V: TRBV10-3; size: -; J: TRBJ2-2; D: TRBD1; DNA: TGTGCCATCACTGGGGCCGGGACAGGGGGTTACACCGGGGAGCTGTTTTTT; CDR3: CAITGAGTGGYTGELFF
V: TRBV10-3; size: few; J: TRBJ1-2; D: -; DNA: TGTGCCATCAGTGAGGGAGAACGCATTGGCTACACCTTC; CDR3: CAISEGERIGYTF
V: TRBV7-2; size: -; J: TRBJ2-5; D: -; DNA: TGTGCCAGCAGCTTGCTGGGGGCAGGGGGAGGGGAGACCCAGTACTTC; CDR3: CASSLLGAGGGETQYF
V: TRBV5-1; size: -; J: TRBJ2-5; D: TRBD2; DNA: TGCGCCAGCAGCAGGAGTAGCGGGAGGGAAGAGACCCAGTACTTC; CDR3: CASSRSSGREETQYF
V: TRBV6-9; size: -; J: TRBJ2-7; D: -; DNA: TGTGCCAGCAGTTATCTTAGCGGAGCACCCGCCTACGAGCAGTACTTC; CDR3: CASSYLSGAPAYEQYF
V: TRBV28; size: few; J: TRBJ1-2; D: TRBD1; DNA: TGTGCCAGCAGTTTATTTGGACAGGACTATGGCTACACCTTC; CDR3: CASSLFGQDYGYTF
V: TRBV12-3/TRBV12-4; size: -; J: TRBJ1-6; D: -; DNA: TGTGCCAGCAGTTTACGGGGGAGAAATTCACCCCTCCACTTT; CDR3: CASSLRGRNSPLHF
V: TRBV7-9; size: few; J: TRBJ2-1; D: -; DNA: TGTGCCAGCAGCCATTCAAGGAGGAGCTCCTACAATGAGCAGTTCTTC; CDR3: CASSHSRRSSYNEQFF
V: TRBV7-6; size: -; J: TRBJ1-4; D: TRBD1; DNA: TGTGCCAGCAGCTTAGGGCAGGGGGTCGCAACTAATGAAAAACTGTTTTTT; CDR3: CASSLGQGVATNEKLFF
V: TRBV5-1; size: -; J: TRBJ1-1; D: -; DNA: TGCGCCAGCACCCGAGCAGGGGCTGAAGCTTTCTTT; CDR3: CASTRAGAEAFF
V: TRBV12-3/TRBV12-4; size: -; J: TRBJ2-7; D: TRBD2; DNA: TGTGCCAGCAGTCTAGCGGGAGGCGTCACCTACGAGCAGTACTTC; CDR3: CASSLAGGVTYEQYF
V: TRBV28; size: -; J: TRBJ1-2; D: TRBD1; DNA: TGTGCCAGCAGCGTAGGGACAGGGTTATATGGCTACACCTTC; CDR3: CASSVGTGLYGYTF
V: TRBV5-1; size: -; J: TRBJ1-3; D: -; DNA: TGCGCCAGCAGCCCCCTGGGGGGGGCGCGTGGAAACACCATATATTTT; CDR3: CASSPLGGARGNTIYF
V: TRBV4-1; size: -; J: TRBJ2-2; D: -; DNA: TGCGCCAGCAGCCCTATAAAGAACACCGGGGAGCTGTTTTTT; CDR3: CASSPIKNTGELFF
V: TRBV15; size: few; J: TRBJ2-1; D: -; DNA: TGTGCCACCAGTACCGGGACCGGGGCGGCCAATGAGCAGTTCTTC; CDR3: CATSTGTGAANEQFF
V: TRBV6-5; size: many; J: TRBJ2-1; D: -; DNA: TGTGCCAGCAGTTACTTGAATGAGAATGAGCAGTTCTTC; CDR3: CASSYLNENEQFF
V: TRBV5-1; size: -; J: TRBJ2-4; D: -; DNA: TGCGCCAGCAGCTCGCCGGCCACGGACCTAGCCAAAAACATTCAGTACTTC; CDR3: CASSSPATDLAKNIQYF
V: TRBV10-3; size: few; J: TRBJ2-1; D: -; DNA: TGTGCCATCAGTATAGGGGGTACCCATGGAAATGAGCAGTTCTTC; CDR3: CAISIGGTHGNEQFF
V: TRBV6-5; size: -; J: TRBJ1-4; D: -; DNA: TGTGCCAGCAGTTACGTACGGGATCTGAATGAAAAACTGTTTTTT; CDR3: CASSYVRDLNEKLFF
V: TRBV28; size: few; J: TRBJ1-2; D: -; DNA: TGTGCCAGCAGACCCACTCTCGACAGGGGCTACACCTTC; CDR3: CASRPTLDRGYTF
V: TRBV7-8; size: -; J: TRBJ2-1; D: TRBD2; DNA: TGTGCCAGCAGCTTAGCCCGGGACTACCTTTCCTACAATGAGCAGTTCTTC; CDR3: CASSLARDYLSYNEQFF
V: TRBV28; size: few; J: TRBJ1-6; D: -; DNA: TGTGCCAGCAGTTTAGTATACAATTCACCCCTCCACTTT; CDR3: CASSLVYNSPLHF
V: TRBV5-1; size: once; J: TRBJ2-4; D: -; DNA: TGCGCCAGCAGCTTGGGGAGTGACTCCGGGCGGGGAAACATTCAGTACTTC; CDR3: CASSLGSDSGRGNIQYF
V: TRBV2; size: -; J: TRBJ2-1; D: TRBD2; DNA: TGTGCCAGCAGTTCCCTAGCGGGGAGCTACAATGAGCAGTTCTTC; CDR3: CASSSLAGSYNEQFF
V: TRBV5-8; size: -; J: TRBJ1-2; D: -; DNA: TGTGCCAGCAGCATGAGACCGCTTACCTATGGCTACACCTTC; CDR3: CASSMRPLTYGYTF